A selection of T cell receptor beta chains follows, all from one sample in a study of blood T cell repertoires in COVID-19. TCRdb's copy holds only in-frame clones and misses some; the assay was immunoSEQ multiplex PCR. The data show almost 250,000 clones, more than 75% seen once. The sequenced sample consisted of peripheral blood. Receptor source: a woman in her sixties who had recovered from COVID-19. Each CDR3 is given with its conserved first and last residue. Each record gives: D gene, J gene, V gene, clone size, CDR3 protein, CDR3 DNA. The D gene is left open where the match is weak. Rows give clone size only sometimes, using once, few, many, or a class for an expanded clone.

>TRBD2|TRBJ2-3|TRBV27|-
CASSLGAVGGDTQYF
TGTGCCAGCAGTTTAGGTGCGGTCGGGGGGGATACGCAGTATTTT
>TRBD2|TRBJ2-5|TRBV6-5|-
CASSTGTSGRETQYF
TGTGCCAGCAGCACCGGGACTAGCGGGAGGGAGACCCAGTACTTC
>-|TRBJ2-5|TRBV19|-
CASSILGSETQYF
TGTGCCAGTAGTATTCTAGGGAGCGAGACCCAGTACTTC
>-|TRBJ1-5|TRBV4-1|few
CASSQDGGLGNQPQHF
TGCGCCAGCAGCCAAGATGGAGGGTTGGGCAATCAGCCCCAGCATTTT
>TRBD2|TRBJ2-1|TRBV5-1|-
CASSSELAGGYNEQFF
TGCGCCAGCAGTTCCGAACTAGCGGGGGGGTACAATGAGCAGTTCTTC
>-|TRBJ1-5|TRBV18|-
CASSQGRSGNQPQHF
TGTGCCAGCTCACAAGGGAGAAGTGGCAATCAGCCCCAGCATTTT
>-|TRBJ1-5|TRBV6-5|-
CASSPGEGTQPQHF
TGTGCCAGCTCCCCGGGAGAGGGGACCCAGCCCCAGCATTTT
>-|TRBJ2-2|TRBV27|-
CASSGAAGELFF
TGTGCCAGCAGCGGAGCGGCCGGGGAGCTGTTTTTT
>-|TRBJ1-1|TRBV7-2|-
CASNLPRGSTEAFF
TGTGCCAGCAACTTACCCCGAGGGAGCACTGAAGCTTTCTTT
>-|TRBJ1-2|TRBV3-1/TRBV3-2|-
CASSQVGGLYGYTF
TGTGCCAGCAGCCAAGTCGGAGGGCTCTATGGCTACACCTTC
>TRBD2|TRBJ2-7|TRBV14|-
CASSLRTSGGTTQYF
TGTGCCAGCAGCCTTAGGACTAGCGGGGGAACCACGCAGTACTTC
>-|TRBJ1-6|TRBV5-8|-
CASSVETVPNSPLHF
TGTGCCAGCAGCGTTGAGACAGTCCCGAATTCACCCCTCCACTTT
>-|TRBJ2-5|TRBV6-5|-
CASTTAGRETQYF
TGTGCCAGCACTACGGCAGGGAGGGAGACCCAGTACTTC
>TRBD2|TRBJ2-7|TRBV6-2/TRBV6-3|once
CASSYGRGGSYEQYF
TGTGCCAGCAGTTACGGGCGGGGGGGCTCCTACGAGCAGTACTTC
>TRBD1|TRBJ1-4|TRBV2|-
CASSEDRGLNEKLFF
TGTGCCAGCAGCGAAGACAGGGGGCTGAATGAAAAACTGTTTTTT
>TRBD2|TRBJ2-5|TRBV7-2|-
CASSKLAGLGETQYF
TGTGCCAGCAGCAAACTAGCGGGGTTGGGGGAGACCCAGTACTTC
>-|TRBJ2-5|TRBV21-1|-
CASSNHHSGTGKETQYF
TGTGCCAGCAGCAATCACCACTCCGGGACAGGGAAAGAGACCCAGTACTTC
>-|TRBJ1-4|TRBV24-1|-
CATSAAPGGREKLFF
TGTGCCACCAGTGCTGCCCCCGGGGGACGAGAAAAACTGTTTTTT
>-|TRBJ2-3|TRBV24-1|-
CATSLGGGLSDTQYF
TGTGCCACCAGTTTAGGGGGGGGCCTTTCAGATACGCAGTATTTT
>TRBD2|TRBJ2-5|TRBV5-1|once
CASSSGTSGGETQYF
TGCGCCAGCAGCTCCGGGACTAGCGGGGGGGAGACCCAGTACTTC
>TRBD2|TRBJ2-5|TRBV4-1|-
CASSQDLGLAGGQETQYF
TGCGCCAGCAGCCAAGATCTAGGCCTAGCGGGGGGGCAAGAGACCCAGTACTTC
>TRBD1|TRBJ2-6|TRBV10-1|-
CASTLDRRHSGANVLTF
TGCGCCAGCACCCTGGACAGGAGGCACTCTGGGGCCAACGTCCTGACTTTC
>-|TRBJ1-3|TRBV7-9|-
CASSLVRGHFSGNTIYF
TGTGCCAGCAGCTTAGTTAGGGGTCATTTCTCTGGAAACACCATATATTTT
>-|TRBJ2-5|TRBV5-1|-
CASSLAVDSRTQYF
TGCGCCAGCAGCTTGGCCGTAGACTCCAGAACCCAGTACTTC
>-|TRBJ2-7|TRBV28|once
CASSLSLTGVSYEQYF
TGTGCCAGCAGTTTATCACTGACGGGGGTCTCCTACGAGCAGTACTTC
>-|TRBJ1-1|TRBV18|-
CASSPGQQLTEAFF
TGTGCCAGCTCACCCGGACAGCAACTCACTGAAGCTTTCTTT
>-|TRBJ2-3|TRBV23-1|-
CASGQTLAPPPDTQYF
TGCGCCAGCGGACAGACGCTCGCGCCCCCCCCAGATACGCAGTATTTT
>TRBD1|TRBJ1-1|TRBV5-1|-
CASSGQGAHTEAFF
TGCGCCAGCTCGGGACAGGGGGCGCATACTGAAGCTTTCTTT
>-|TRBJ1-4|TRBV10-3|-
CAIKQTEPEKLFF
TGTGCCATCAAGCAGACAGAGCCCGAAAAACTGTTTTTT
>TRBD1|TRBJ2-7|TRBV9|-
CASSVAGGTGAYEQYF
TGTGCCAGCAGCGTAGCGGGGGGGACAGGGGCCTACGAGCAGTACTTC
>TRBD1|TRBJ1-1|TRBV27|-
CASSFRQGARVGTEAFF
TGTGCCAGCAGTTTCCGACAGGGGGCGCGGGTCGGCACTGAAGCTTTCTTT
>-|TRBJ2-1|TRBV27|once
CASSLDEDNEQFF
TGTGCCAGCAGTTTAGACGAGGACAATGAGCAGTTCTTC
>-|TRBJ2-5|TRBV7-2|-
CASSSRQEGETQYF
TGTGCCAGCAGCTCCCGGCAGGAGGGAGAGACCCAGTACTTC
>TRBD1|TRBJ2-2|TRBV6-5|-
CASSSGQGEAGELFF
TGTGCCAGCAGTTCCGGACAGGGGGAGGCCGGGGAGCTGTTTTTT
>TRBD2|TRBJ2-1|TRBV28|-
CAGRAGANNEQFF
TGTGCCGGAAGAGCGGGGGCCAACAATGAGCAGTTCTTC
>TRBD1|TRBJ2-2|TRBV7-6|once
CASSRATGLTGELFF
TGTGCCAGCAGTCGGGCGACAGGGCTAACCGGGGAGCTGTTTTTT
>-|TRBJ1-1|TRBV12-3/TRBV12-4|once
CASTDPGTEAFF
TGTGCCAGCACCGACCCGGGCACTGAAGCTTTCTTT
>-|TRBJ2-1|TRBV5-1|-
CASSFAGPNPGDEQFF
TGCGCCAGCAGCTTTGCGGGGCCCAATCCGGGGGATGAGCAGTTCTTC
>-|TRBJ1-5|TRBV24-1|-
CATSDFGFNQPQHF
TGTGCCACCAGTGATTTCGGTTTCAATCAGCCCCAGCATTTT
>-|TRBJ1-1|TRBV28|-
CASSLRQKNTEAFF
TGTGCCAGCAGTTTACGACAGAAGAACACTGAAGCTTTCTTT
>-|TRBJ1-1|TRBV27|-
CASNLSGRAFF
TGTGCCAGCAACTTGTCAGGGAGGGCTTTCTTT
>-|TRBJ2-5|TRBV5-3|-
CARSFNRDKTQYF
TGTGCCAGAAGCTTCAACAGGGATAAGACCCAGTACTTC
>TRBD1|TRBJ2-2|TRBV5-4|-
CASSLDRGAGELFF
TGTGCCAGCAGCTTGGACAGGGGGGCCGGGGAGCTGTTTTTT
>-|TRBJ2-7|TRBV5-4|once
CASSLVGGHEQYF
TGTGCCAGCAGCTTGGTAGGAGGGCACGAGCAGTACTTC
>-|TRBJ2-7|TRBV18|-
CASSPERRPYEQYF
TGTGCCAGCTCGCCGGAGAGACGACCTTACGAGCAGTACTTC
>-|TRBJ1-4|TRBV19|-
CASSIPRRYANEKLFF
TGTGCCAGTAGTATACCCCGGCGGTATGCTAATGAAAAACTGTTTTTT
>TRBD1|TRBJ1-4|TRBV4-3|-
CASSRTGGVGELFF
TGCGCCAGCAGCCGTACAGGGGGTGTTGGGGAACTGTTTTTT
>TRBD1|TRBJ1-1|TRBV19|-
CAQGQGSKNTEAFF
TGTGCCCAGGGACAGGGGAGTAAGAACACTGAAGCTTTCTTT
>-|TRBJ1-4|TRBV6-6|few
CASSHAGPGLPPTTNEKLFF
TGTGCCAGCAGTCACGCGGGTCCCGGCCTGCCCCCTACAACTAATGAAAAACTGTTTTTT
>-|TRBJ2-5|TRBV11-2|-
CASSSLQGPQETQYF
TGTGCCAGCAGCTCCCTACAGGGACCCCAAGAGACCCAGTACTTC
>TRBD1|TRBJ2-7|TRBV9|-
CASSVGGGTGAYEQYF
TGTGCCAGCAGCGTAGGTGGGGGGACAGGCGCCTACGAGCAGTACTTC
>-|TRBJ1-6|TRBV6-5|-
CASSPNNSPLHF
TGTGCCAGCAGTCCTAATAATTCACCCCTCCACTTT
>TRBD1|TRBJ2-4|TRBV27|-
CASSRGQGGILAKNIQYF
TGTGCCAGCAGTCGGGGACAGGGGGGGATTCTAGCCAAAAACATTCAGTACTTC
>-|TRBJ1-1|TRBV9|-
CASSVVMNTEAFF
TGTGCCAGCAGCGTAGTTATGAACACTGAAGCTTTCTTT
>TRBD1|TRBJ1-2|TRBV7-9|-
CASRAGGADYGYTF
TGTGCCAGCAGGGCAGGGGGCGCAGACTATGGCTACACCTTC